This TCR beta chain came from a study of blood T cell repertoires in COVID-19. Study in general: Spain, Italy and the United States supplied samples that represented acute and convalescent COVID-19. In each case, the material was cDNA or gDNA derived from T cells, B-cell-depleted T cells, or PBMCs.

The CDR3 consists of 15 residues. V was clipped by 3 bases and J by 10 bases; unmatched bases: 9. The V gene's germline CDR1 is SGHAT and CDR2 FQNNGV. In the original workflow: Reference gene primer amplification yielded estimated nucleated cell counts. Method: immunoSEQ multiplex PCR; TCRdb's copy keeps in-frame clones and lacks some. That table furnishes V, J and clone size, whereas the DNA furnished D and trimming. The data contain 200,000 to 250,000 clones, more than 75% of them singletons. The specimen sequenced was peripheral blood. This clonotype was obtained from a woman aged 60-70 years who had recovered from COVID-19. V is TRBV11-2 and J is TRBJ1-1; 12 bases are a match to TRBD1. The CDR3 DNA sequence: TGTGCCAGCAGCTTCAGTGGGGGACAGGGGGCTCGAGCTTTCTTT. It translates to CASSFSGGQGARAFF.